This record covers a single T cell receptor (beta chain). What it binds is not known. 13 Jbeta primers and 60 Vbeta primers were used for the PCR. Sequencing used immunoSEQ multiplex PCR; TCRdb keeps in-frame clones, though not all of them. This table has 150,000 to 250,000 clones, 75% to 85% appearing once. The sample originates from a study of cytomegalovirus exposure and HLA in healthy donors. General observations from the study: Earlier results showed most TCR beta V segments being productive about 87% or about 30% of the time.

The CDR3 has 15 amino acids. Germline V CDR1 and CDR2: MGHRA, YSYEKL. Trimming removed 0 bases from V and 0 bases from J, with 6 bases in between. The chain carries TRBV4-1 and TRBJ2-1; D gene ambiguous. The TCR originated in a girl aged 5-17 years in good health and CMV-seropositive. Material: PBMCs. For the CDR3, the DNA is TGCGCCAGCAGCCAAGATCCTCTCTCCTACAATGAGCAGTTCTTC. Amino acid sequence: CASSQDPLSYNEQFF.